This is a list of T cell receptor beta chains from one sample in a study of cytomegalovirus exposure and HLA in healthy donors. Assay used: immunoSEQ multiplex PCR; TCRdb lists only in-frame clones, some missing. This sample has about 89,000 clones, with roughly 63% found just once. The specimen was PBMCs. These receptors all stem from a woman under 40 in good health and CMV-seronegative. The CDR3 runs from the conserved cysteine through the conserved F or W. Each record gives: J gene, D gene, clone size, V gene, CDR3 protein, CDR3 DNA. A D gene is named only where the DNA matches it firmly. Size is omitted from some rows. Given values are once, few, many or a class for expanded clones.

>TRBJ2-1|TRBD2|-|TRBV4-3
CASSQVAQLAGGYEQFF
TGCGCCAGCAGCCAAGTTGCCCAACTAGCGGGAGGATATGAGCAGTTCTTC
>TRBJ1-1|-|-|TRBV2
CASSVAKNTEAFF
TGTGCCAGCAGTGTGGCCAAGAACACTGAAGCTTTCTTT
>TRBJ2-7|-|-|TRBV15
CATSRDHRQYAQYF
TGTGCCACCAGCAGAGATCATCGACAGTACGCGCAGTACTTC
>TRBJ2-7|TRBD2|-|TRBV7-9
CASTLAGGNYKQYF
TGTGCCAGCACCTTAGCGGGAGGTAATTATAAGCAGTACTTC
>TRBJ1-5|-|-|TRBV18
CASSPANVTLPQHF
TGTGCCAGCTCACCCGCAAACGTGACACTGCCCCAGCATTTT
>TRBJ1-6|-|-|TRBV4-1
CASSQGSSYNSPLHF
TGCGCCAGCAGCCAAGGTAGCTCCTATAATTCACCCCTCCACTTT
>TRBJ1-2|-|-|TRBV19
CASNALPQFLYGYTF
TGTGCCAGTAACGCTCTCCCGCAGTTTTTATATGGCTACACCTTC
>TRBJ2-2|TRBD2|-|TRBV2
CASSETGGPGELFF
TGTGCCAGCAGTGAGACGGGGGGGCCCGGGGAGCTGTTTTTT
>TRBJ1-1|-|-|TRBV7-9
CASSPKGLSLNNTEAFF
TGTGCCAGCAGCCCAAAGGGACTCTCCTTAAATAACACTGAAGCTTTCTTT
>TRBJ2-1|-|-|TRBV7-9
CASSLVRYEQFF
TGTGCCAGCAGCCTTGTTCGGTATGAGCAGTTCTTC
>TRBJ1-2|-|-|TRBV13
CASSLGGGLRDYGYTF
TGTGCCAGCAGCCTCGGGGGGGGGCTTCGGGACTATGGCTACACCTTC
>TRBJ2-7|-|-|TRBV18
CASSPTDHYEQYF
TGTGCCAGCTCACCGACAGACCACTACGAGCAGTACTTC
>TRBJ2-7|-|-|TRBV2
CASQGYEQYF
TGTGCCAGCCAGGGGTACGAGCAGTACTTC
>TRBJ2-7|TRBD2|-|TRBV19
CASSLRTSGRSSYEQYF
TGTGCCAGTAGTCTACGGACTAGCGGACGGAGCTCCTACGAGCAGTACTTC
>TRBJ1-1|TRBD1|-|TRBV5-1
CASSSGIGQGNTEAFF
TGCGCCAGCAGCTCCGGTATCGGACAGGGCAACACTGAAGCTTTCTTT
>TRBJ1-2|TRBD1|-|TRBV5-4
CASMRAGGAPYGYTF
TGTGCCAGCATGAGGGCAGGGGGCGCCCCCTATGGCTACACCTTC
>TRBJ2-3|TRBD1|-|TRBV6-5
CASSYSYQGATDTQYF
TGTGCCAGCAGTTACTCGTATCAGGGGGCCACAGATACGCAGTATTTT
>TRBJ1-1|TRBD1|-|TRBV7-9
CASSLLVRGQEAFF
TGTGCCAGCAGCTTATTGGTTAGGGGGCAGGAAGCTTTCTTT
>TRBJ2-3|TRBD2|medium-sized|TRBV5-1
CASSLGLADTDTQYF
TGCGCCAGCAGCTTGGGACTAGCGGACACAGATACGCAGTATTTT
>TRBJ2-3|TRBD2|-|TRBV4-3
CASSLSGAGASTDTQYF
TGCGCCAGCAGCCTGTCGGGAGCGGGAGCCTCGACAGATACGCAGTATTTT
>TRBJ2-1|TRBD2|-|TRBV9
CASSASGPYNEQFF
TGTGCCAGCAGCGCTAGCGGGCCCTACAATGAGCAGTTCTTC
>TRBJ2-7|TRBD2|few|TRBV10-3
CAISEITSGGTYEQYF
TGTGCCATCAGTGAGATAACTAGCGGGGGCACCTACGAGCAGTACTTC